Shown below are 26 T cell receptor beta chains from a single sample sequenced in a study of shared clonotypes between healthy human individuals. Clones were read by immunoSEQ multiplex PCR, and TCRdb kept only the in-frame ones, dropping some. The top ten clones hold roughly a quarter of a sample with approximately 120,000 clones, over 65% of them seen once. Sample: memory CD8+ T cells sorted from blood. Subset meaning: CD45RO+ cells pooled with CCR7-negative TemRA cells. These receptors were obtained from a woman aged 25 to 39 in good health.

This clone occurred a few times. V is TRBV9 and J is TRBJ2-5, with a tentative D call TRBD1 (5 bases). The CDR3 loop spans 14 amino acids. Trimming took 0 bases from V and 4 from J, leaving 10 bases between them. Per germline, CDR1 SGDLS and CDR2 YYNGEE. As DNA, the CDR3 is TGTGCCAGCAGCGTAGGTCTAGACAGAGAGACCCAGTACTTC. It encodes CASSVGLDRETQYF.

The chain joins TRBV13 to TRBJ2-7; D call uncertain. This CDR3 has 13 residues. Trimming stripped 5 bases from V and 3 bases from J, with 11 bases between. From germline, CDR1 is PRHDT and CDR2 FYEKMQ (reference sequence). The chain's CDR3 is CASSAGLIYEQYF. The CDR3 bases are TGTGCCAGCAGCGCCGGCCTGATCTACGAGCAGTACTTC.

This clone was counted ten times or more. This chain uses TRBV25-1 with TRBJ2-1; D call uncertain. Germline loops: CDR1 MGHDK, CDR2 SYGVNS. The V and J ends lost 2 bases and 4 bases respectively, with 12 bases between them. The CDR3 spans 15 residues. The CDR3 nucleotides are TGTGCCAGCAGTGAAGGTTCGTCTACTTACAATGAGCAGTTCTTC. Its protein is CASSEGSSTYNEQFF.

The chain couples TRBV28 to TRBJ2-2, with D hard to call. Trimming removed 3 bases from V and 6 bases from J, with 11 bases in between. The germline V gene encodes CDR1 MDHEN and CDR2 SYDVKM. The CDR3 extends over 14 amino acids. CDR3 DNA: TGTGCCAGCAGTTTGACCAGTGAAGCCGGGGAGCTGTTTTTT. Translation gives CASSLTSEAGELFF.

In this sample, this clone turned up once. Other DNA sequences of this sample code for an identical CDR3. The chain couples TRBV4-1 to TRBJ1-1; D not certain. Trimming stripped 1 base from V and 1 base from J, with 10 bases between. The CDR3 sequence is 15 residues long. Germline V gene data show CDR1 as MGHRA and CDR2 as YSYEKL. The CDR3 is CASSQAHSANTEAFF. CDR3 nucleotides: TGCGCCAGCAGCCAAGCTCACAGCGCGAACACTGAAGCTTTCTTT.

The chain is built from TRBV27 and TRBJ2-7; either TRBD1 or TRBD2 may supply D (5 bases each). CDR3 length: 14 residues. Germline CDR1 is MNHEY and CDR2 is SMNVEV (reference sequence). The V gene lost 9 bases and the J gene lost 0 bases, with 15 bases spanning the gap. CDR3 residues: CASRTLGGSYEQYF. The CDR3 coding sequence is TGTGCCAGTCGGACCCTTGGGGGCTCCTACGAGCAGTACTTC.

This chain uses TRBV28 with TRBJ2-6; D unresolved. V gave up 2 bases and J gave up 5 bases, with 19 bases separating them. This CDR3 has 18 amino acids. Germline V CDR1 and CDR2: MDHEN, SYDVKM. The DNA of the CDR3 is TGTGCCAGCAGTTTACAGATTCTGACACAAAGTCGGGCCAACGTCCTGACTTTC. This codes for CASSLQILTQSRANVLTF.

The gene calls are TRBV7-8 and TRBJ2-6; 8 positions match TRBD1. With V trimmed by 5 bases and J by 4 bases, 16 bases remained unmatched. The length of the CDR3 is 19 residues. The V gene's germline CDR1 is SGHVS and CDR2 FQNEAQ. CDR3 region: CASSIRPGTGFFGANVLTF. As DNA, the CDR3 is TGTGCCAGCAGCATACGTCCCGGGACAGGCTTCTTCGGGGCCAACGTCCTGACTTTC.

This chain uses TRBV29-1 with TRBJ2-5; D may correspond to TRBD1 or TRBD2 (5 bases each). V shed 2 bases and J shed 5 bases, with 12 bases lying between them. CDR3 size: 13 residues. Germline V gene lookup returns CDR1 SQVTM and CDR2 ANQGSEA. The CDR3 is CSVELGVEETQYF. DNA of the CDR3: TGCAGCGTTGAATTGGGGGTGGAGGAGACCCAGTACTTC.

This chain connects TRBV2 to TRBJ2-7; no clear D. The CDR3 has 12 residues. Germline V gene data show CDR1 as SNHLY and CDR2 as FYNNEI. V dropped 5 bases and J dropped 1 base, with 6 bases sitting between them. CDR3 coding DNA: TGTGCCAGCAGTTGGGCATCCTACGAGCAGTACTTC. Translating gives CASSWASYEQYF.

The chain joins TRBV11-2 to TRBJ2-1, with 8 nucleotides matching TRBD1. V dropped 0 bases and J dropped 3; count of bases not matched to a gene: 1. The germline CDR1 and CDR2 sequences are SGHAT and FQNNGV. CDR3 length equals 15 residues. The CDR3 DNA reads TGTGCCAGCAGCTTAGACGGGACAGGCTACAATGAGCAGTTCTTC. This encodes CASSLDGTGYNEQFF.

The rearrangement links TRBV28 to TRBJ2-2, with a weak D call TRBD2 (7 bases). The CDR3 loop spans 14 amino acids. Trimming removed 7 bases from V and 5 bases from J, with 14 bases in between. Germline V gives CDR1 MDHEN, CDR2 SYDVKM. CDR3 bases: TGTGCCAGCAACTACAGGGAGGGGACCGGGGAGCTGTTTTTT. It translates to CASNYREGTGELFF. The entire variable domain, with the rest obtained from reference TRBV28 and TRBJ2-2, is as follows: DVKVTQSSRYLVKRTGEKVFLECVQDMDHENMFWYRQDPGLGLRLIYFSYDVKMKEKGDIPEGYSVSREKKERFSLILESASTNQTSMYLCASNYREGTGELFFGEGSRLTVL.

The count of this clone is one. The genes are TRBV9 and TRBJ1-1; D uncertain. This CDR3 is 18 amino acids long. The germline V gene has CDR1 SGDLS and CDR2 YYNGEE. Between the trimmed V and J ends, which lost 0 bases and 0 bases, there was a span of 18 bases. The CDR3 nucleotides are TGTGCCAGCAGCGTAGCCCCTTTTTGGGCGCGGGTGAACACTGAAGCTTTCTTT. Its protein product is CASSVAPFWARVNTEAFF.

The chain recombines TRBV10-2 with TRBJ2-1; 7 nucleotides agree with TRBD2. There are 14 residues in the CDR3. With V trimmed by 7 bases and J by 4 bases, 7 bases remained unmatched. Germline V CDR1 and CDR2: WSHSY, SAAADI. The CDR3 bases are TGCGCCAGCATGGGGCTAGCGGAATACAATGAGCAGTTCTTC. It specifies CASMGLAEYNEQFF.

This clone showed up just a few times. This chain links TRBV2 with TRBJ1-5, with 8 bases aligning to TRBD1. CDR1 and CDR2 from the germline V gene are SNHLY and FYNNEI. The CDR3 is made up of 16 amino acids. V dropped 4 bases and J dropped 1; count of bases not matched to a gene: 6. The CDR3 DNA sequence: TGTGCCAGCAGTGCTGGCAGGGGGCCGAGCAATCAGCCCCAGCATTTT. It yields the protein CASSAGRGPSNQPQHF.

The chain is built from TRBV28 and TRBJ2-7; possibly TRBD2 for D (6 bases). CDR3 length equals 13 residues. Trimming shortened V by 8 bases and J by 2 bases, and 13 bases separated the two germline ends. Germline CDR1 is MDHEN and CDR2 is SYDVKM. CDR3 nucleotides: TGTGCCAGCCGCGCGCGGGGAACCTACGAGCAGTACTTC. Residues: CASRARGTYEQYF.

This clone was found once. V and J are TRBV6-1 and TRBJ1-2, with no clear D. V gave up 4 bases and J gave up 1 base, with 13 bases separating them. Germline V lookup: CDR1 MNHNS, CDR2 SASEGT. CDR3 length: 15 amino acids. The CDR3: CASSVGQKLNYGYTF. Here the CDR3 DNA reads TGTGCCAGCAGTGTTGGGCAGAAACTTAACTATGGCTACACCTTC.

V and J are TRBV2 and TRBJ2-5; maybe TRBD2 (5 bases). The better agreement between TRBJ2-7 and the DNA end casts doubt on the J call. The CDR3 is made up of 16 amino acids. Germline V gene sequence: CDR1 SNHLY, CDR2 FYNNEI. CDR3 DNA: TGTGCCAGCAGTGAAATCGGAAGCGGAACCTTCTACGAGCAGTACTTC. It translates to CASSEIGSGTFYEQYF.

The chain uses TRBV25-1 and TRBJ1-2, with D tentatively TRBD1 (5 bases). Germline CDR1 MGHDK, CDR2 SYGVNS. V lost 5 bases, J lost 8 bases, and 30 bases lay in between. This CDR3 is built from 18 residues. CDR3 DNA: TGTGCCAGCAGTCCCCTATCCCCCGGGGCCACGGGGATTAGCGGCTACACCTTC. Protein product: CASSPLSPGATGISGYTF.

The V call is TRBV7-9, the J call TRBJ2-6; unclear D gene. The CDR3 totals 18 residues. The ends were cut back, 1 base at V and 0 bases at J, with 13 bases in the middle. The germline V gene encodes CDR1 SEHNR and CDR2 FQNEAQ (reference sequence). In DNA form, the CDR3 reads TGTGCCAGCAGCTTAGAGGCCAGGATTAGCTCTGGGGCCAACGTCCTGACTTTC. This codes for CASSLEARISSGANVLTF.

The V gene is TRBV5-6, the J gene TRBJ2-1, with 7 bases that match TRBD2. The CDR3 contains 16 residues. V was clipped by 7 bases and J by 6 bases; unmatched bases: 16. Germline lookup yields CDR1 SGHDT and CDR2 YYEEEE. This CDR3 reads CASEGLTSPGGNEQFF. The DNA of the CDR3 is TGTGCCAGCGAAGGGCTGACTAGCCCCGGCGGCAATGAGCAGTTCTTC. The whole variable domain, remainder taken from reference TRBV5-6 and TRBJ2-1, is DAGVTQSPTHLIKTRGQQVTLRCSPKSGHDTVSWYQQALGQGPQFIFQYYEEEERQRGNFPDRFSGHQFPNYSSELNVNALLLGDSALYLCASEGLTSPGGNEQFFGPGTRLTVL.

This chain links TRBV11-2 with TRBJ2-7, with D tentatively TRBD1 or TRBD2 (5 bases each). Germline CDR1 is SGHAT and CDR2 is FQNNGV. With 2 bases removed from V and 3 bases from J, the gap between germline ends came to 11 bases. This CDR3 is built from 14 residues. The CDR3 region is CASSLTSQGYEQYF. In nucleotides, the CDR3 is TGTGCCAGCAGCTTAACTAGTCAGGGCTACGAGCAGTACTTC.

This chain joins TRBV2 and TRBJ2-1; 8 bases fit TRBD2. V was clipped by 2 bases and J by 3 bases; unmatched bases: 3. Germline V CDR1 and CDR2: SNHLY, FYNNEI. CDR3 length equals 15 residues. The CDR3: CASSEYAGGYNEQFF. Here the CDR3 DNA reads TGTGCCAGCAGTGAATACGCGGGAGGCTACAATGAGCAGTTCTTC. Complete variable domain (other parts from reference TRBV2 and TRBJ2-1): EPEVTQTPSHQVTQMGQEVILRCVPISNHLYFYWYRQILGQKVEFLVSFYNNEISEKSEIFDDQFSVERPDGSNFTLKIRSTKLEDSAMYFCASSEYAGGYNEQFFGPGTRLTVL.

Many counts were recorded for this clone. The gene calls are TRBV7-2 and TRBJ1-2; 9 positions agree with TRBD1. The CDR3 covers 17 residues. Germline V gene data show CDR1 as SGHTA and CDR2 as FQGNSA. J lost 7 bases, V lost 1 base, and 13 bases had no gene match. DNA for the CDR3: TGTGCCAGCAGCTTAGGGAGGGGTTGGACAGGGGTTGCTGGCTACACCTTC. It specifies CASSLGRGWTGVAGYTF.

This chain connects TRBV9 to TRBJ2-7; 11 positions match TRBD1. V shed 5 bases, J shed 3 bases, and the junction held 13 bases outside the gene matches. The CDR3 runs 17 residues. The V gene's germline CDR1 is SGDLS and CDR2 YYNGEE. The CDR3 DNA reads TGTGCCAGCAGTCCTCACCTTTTCGGGACAGGGGGCTACGAGCAGTACTTC. It is translated as CASSPHLFGTGGYEQYF.

The CDR3 reads CASSVARDTDTQYF. In nucleotides, the CDR3 is TGTGCCAGCAGCGTAGCCAGGGACACAGATACGCAGTATTTT. The genes are TRBV9 and TRBJ2-3; a possible D gene is TRBD1 (5 bases). V was clipped by 0 bases and J by 2 bases, with 7 bases between them. The CDR3 extends over 14 amino acids. Germline loops: CDR1 SGDLS, CDR2 YYNGEE.